Listed below are T cell receptor beta chains from one sample, sequenced in a study of radiotherapy plus CTLA-4 blockade in lung cancer. The data were produced by immunoSEQ multiplex PCR, yet TCRdb's version contains in-frame clones alone and is incomplete. Of approximately 28,000 clones in the sample, around three quarters were seen once. Material: peripheral blood, obtained from a patient treated with radiotherapy plus ipilimumab. The receptors originated from a human donor with non-small cell lung cancer that progressed on radiotherapy plus ipilimumab. The CDR3 runs from the conserved cysteine through the conserved F or W. D genes are given only for firm matches. Where a row states a size, it is once, few, many or the class of an expanded clone; other rows omit it.

j_gene	d_gene	v_gene	abundance	CDR3aa	CDR3nt
TRBJ2-7	.	TRBV28	.	CASSQAGVRPYEQYF	TGTGCCAGCAGCCAAGCTGGGGTCCGACCCTACGAGCAGTACTTC
TRBJ2-3	TRBD2	TRBV7-2	few	CASSLRGGGGTDTQYF	TGTGCCAGCAGCTTACGGGGCGGGGGGGGCACAGATACGCAGTATTTT
TRBJ2-1	TRBD2	TRBV5-1	once	CASSSTSGRAYNEQFF	TGCGCCAGCAGCTCCACTAGCGGGAGGGCCTACAATGAGCAGTTCTTC
TRBJ2-3	.	TRBV10-3	once	CAITRNLADTQYF	TGTGCCATCACTAGGAATCTTGCAGATACGCAGTATTTT
TRBJ1-2	.	TRBV19	.	CASSIETGVNYGYTF	TGTGCCAGTAGTATTGAGACAGGCGTCAACTATGGCTACACCTTC
TRBJ1-1	.	TRBV2	.	CASRIQGNTEAFF	TGTGCCAGCAGAATACAAGGGAACACTGAAGCTTTCTTT
TRBJ2-2	.	TRBV28	.	CASRSFRGSETGELFF	TGTGCCAGCAGAAGTTTCAGGGGTTCGGAGACCGGGGAGCTGTTTTTT
TRBJ2-1	.	TRBV11-2	.	CASSLEYNEQFF	TGTGCCAGCAGCCTTGAATACAATGAGCAGTTCTTC
TRBJ2-6	.	TRBV18	.	CASSAISGANVLTF	TGTGCCAGCTCAGCCATCTCTGGGGCCAACGTCCTGACTTTC
TRBJ1-3	.	TRBV2	.	CASSEAGSFSGNTIYF	TGTGCCAGCAGTGAAGCCGGCAGCTTCTCTGGAAACACCATATATTTT
TRBJ2-5	.	TRBV9	once	CASSVAGGSEETQYF	TGTGCCAGCAGCGTAGCCGGGGGATCAGAAGAGACCCAGTACTTC
TRBJ2-7	TRBD2	TRBV7-8	few	CASSSAGLAGDEQYF	TGTGCCAGCAGCTCCGCGGGGCTAGCGGGAGACGAGCAGTACTTC
TRBJ2-7	TRBD2	TRBV2	.	CASSEARTSGGIQYF	TGTGCCAGCAGTGAAGCGAGGACTAGCGGGGGGATACAGTACTTC
TRBJ2-7	.	TRBV6-1	.	CASSVSRNYEQYF	TGTGCCAGCAGTGTAAGTAGAAACTACGAGCAGTACTTC
TRBJ2-1	.	TRBV19	.	CASSISDWTENEQFF	TGTGCCAGTAGTATTTCCGATTGGACAGAGAATGAGCAGTTCTTC
TRBJ2-2	.	TRBV18	few	CASSQGTGELFF	TGTGCCAGCTCACAGGGGACCGGGGAGCTGTTTTTT
TRBJ2-2	.	TRBV19	.	CASSAGPGRKDTGELFF	TGTGCCAGTAGTGCTGGTCCGGGACGGAAAGACACCGGGGAGCTGTTTTTT
TRBJ1-1	TRBD1	TRBV18	once	CASSPDRGTEAFF	TGTGCCAGCTCTCCTGACAGGGGGACTGAAGCTTTCTTT
TRBJ2-7	.	TRBV16	few	CASSQFPRVVGTYEQYF	TGTGCCAGCAGCCAATTCCCACGGGTAGTGGGGACCTACGAGCAGTACTTC
TRBJ1-4	TRBD1	TRBV5-6	.	CASSNPQGANEKLFF	TGTGCCAGCAGCAACCCGCAGGGGGCAAACGAAAAACTGTTTTTT
TRBJ1-1	TRBD1	TRBV27	.	CASSSNRGPEAFF	TGTGCCAGCAGTTCCAACAGGGGCCCCGAGGCTTTCTTT
TRBJ1-1	.	TRBV7-9	.	CASSPQATGAFF	TGTGCCAGCAGCCCCCAAGCGACTGGCGCTTTCTTT
TRBJ2-1	TRBD2	TRBV5-1	.	CASSRQGMASGRANEQFF	TGCGCCAGCAGCCGACAGGGAATGGCTAGCGGGAGGGCCAATGAGCAGTTCTTC
TRBJ2-2	.	TRBV6-5	few	CASSYGQRNTGELFF	TGTGCCAGCAGTTACGGGCAGAGAAACACCGGGGAGCTGTTTTTT
TRBJ2-7	TRBD1	TRBV27	.	CASSRPGQGYEQYF	TGTGCCAGTTCTCGTCCGGGACAGGGTTACGAGCAGTACTTC
TRBJ1-2	.	TRBV7-3	.	CASSPQGGSSGYTF	TGTGCCAGCAGCCCTCAGGGAGGCAGCTCTGGCTACACCTTC
TRBJ1-2	.	TRBV7-8	.	CASSLGPSGSAYGYTF	TGTGCCAGCAGCTTAGGGCCGAGTGGCAGCGCCTATGGCTACACCTTC
TRBJ2-3	TRBD1	TRBV7-9	.	CASSLFSTGDADTQYF	TGTGCCAGCAGCTTATTTTCGACAGGGGATGCAGATACGCAGTATTTT
TRBJ2-6	.	TRBV5-1	.	CASSLATQGNSGANVLTF	TGCGCCAGCAGCTTGGCCACACAGGGAAACTCTGGGGCCAACGTCCTGACTTTC
TRBJ2-1	TRBD1	TRBV28	.	CASSQEPGQPYNEQFF	TGTGCCAGCAGTCAAGAACCGGGACAGCCATACAATGAGCAGTTCTTC
TRBJ1-1	.	TRBV28	few	CASSYWGRGNTEAFF	TGTGCCAGCAGTTATTGGGGGAGGGGGAACACTGAAGCTTTCTTT
TRBJ2-7	.	TRBV11-2	few	CASSLEFSYEQYF	TGTGCCAGCAGCTTGGAATTTTCCTACGAGCAGTACTTC
TRBJ2-1	TRBD1	TRBV4-1	.	CASSPTRPGTGSSYNEQFF	TGCGCCAGCAGCCCGACGAGACCCGGGACAGGGAGCTCCTACAATGAGCAGTTCTTC
TRBJ1-3	TRBD1	TRBV2	.	CASSAGQPGTGNTIYF	TGTGCCAGCAGTGCGGGACAGCCCGGGACGGGAAACACCATATATTTT
TRBJ2-3	.	TRBV4-1	.	CASSQAGPDGYF	TGCGCCAGCAGCCAAGCGGGCCCTGACGGGTATTTT
TRBJ1-5	.	TRBV9	.	CASSVGQTNQPQHF	TGTGCCAGCAGCGTAGGACAGACCAATCAGCCCCAGCATTTT
TRBJ1-5	TRBD1	TRBV9	.	CASSPGTASIQPQHF	TGTGCCAGCAGCCCGGGGACAGCTTCAATTCAGCCCCAGCATTTT
TRBJ2-5	.	TRBV7-2	.	CASSRKWSLPGAQETQYF	TGTGCCAGCAGTCGAAAATGGAGTTTACCCGGGGCCCAAGAGACCCAGTACTTC
TRBJ2-1	.	TRBV5-1	.	CASSLAVGFSYNEQFF	TGCGCCAGCAGCTTGGCCGTGGGATTCTCCTACAATGAGCAGTTCTTC
TRBJ2-1	.	TRBV7-9	.	CASSSYPSSYNEQFF	TGTGCCAGCAGCTCCTACCCCTCTAGTTACAATGAGCAGTTCTTC
TRBJ2-3	.	TRBV28	.	CASSLFRDLSTDTQYF	TGTGCCAGCAGTTTATTCCGGGACTTAAGCACAGATACGCAGTATTTT
TRBJ1-1	.	TRBV11-3	.	CASSLGVTEAFF	TGTGCCAGCAGCTTAGGGGTCACTGAAGCTTTCTTT
TRBJ1-2	.	TRBV13	.	CASSYSGSNGYTF	TGTGCCAGCAGCTACTCAGGTTCGAACGGCTACACCTTC
TRBJ2-5	.	TRBV4-3	few	CASSQGNRGARGETQYF	TGCGCCAGCAGCCAAGGAAATAGGGGGGCCCGGGGGGAGACCCAGTACTTC
TRBJ2-1	TRBD1	TRBV7-8	few	CASSPRDRTHEQFF	TGTGCCAGCAGCCCCCGGGACAGGACCCATGAGCAGTTCTTC
TRBJ2-1	.	TRBV7-9	few	CASSSLHLGQFF	TGTGCCAGCAGCTCTCTACATCTAGGGCAGTTCTTC
TRBJ2-7	TRBD1	TRBV5-1	.	CASSWGQSRLGRTYEQYF	TGCGCCAGCAGCTGGGGACAGTCTCGGTTGGGAAGAACCTACGAGCAGTACTTC
TRBJ2-2	.	TRBV28	.	CASSFSPAGTGELFF	TGTGCCAGCAGTTTCTCTCCCGCCGGCACCGGGGAGCTGTTTTTT
TRBJ2-1	TRBD2	TRBV7-3	.	CASSLGGTPYNEQFF	TGTGCCAGCAGCCTGGGGGGGACTCCCTACAATGAGCAGTTCTTC
TRBJ2-1	.	TRBV7-2	.	CASSPGTSNYNEQFF	TGTGCCAGCAGCCCCGGGACAAGCAATTACAATGAGCAGTTCTTC
TRBJ2-5	TRBD2	TRBV6-5	.	CASSYSLAGAETQYF	TGTGCCAGCAGTTACTCGCTAGCGGGGGCAGAGACCCAGTACTTC
TRBJ1-1	.	TRBV6-1	.	CASSDGRRQNTEAFF	TGTGCCAGCAGTGATGGCAGACGCCAGAACACTGAAGCTTTCTTT
TRBJ2-1	TRBD1	TRBV19	.	CASSLVLGQGYNEQFF	TGTGCCAGTAGTCTAGTCCTAGGACAGGGCTACAATGAGCAGTTCTTC
TRBJ1-1	TRBD1	TRBV28	.	CASSTGEREAFF	TGTGCCAGCAGTACAGGGGAGCGTGAAGCTTTCTTT
TRBJ2-7	.	TRBV11-2	.	CASSAWGEQYF	TGTGCCAGCAGCGCTTGGGGGGAGCAGTACTTC